A single T cell receptor (beta chain) is shown here with its context. V was shortened by 4 bases and J by 9 bases, with 21 bases between the two germline ends. The CDR3 has 15 residues. Germline V gene data show CDR1 as SGHAT and CDR2 as FQNNGV. The sample is drawn from a study of T cell changes during pregnancy in multiple sclerosis. The data were produced by immunoSEQ multiplex PCR, yet TCRdb's version contains in-frame clones alone and is incomplete. The sample carries more than 55,000 clones, 89% recorded once. Sequencing used peripheral blood, obtained after pregnancy. This chain links TRBV11-2 with TRBJ1-2; D perhaps matches TRBD1 (6 bases). This TCR came from a female donor with multiple sclerosis, enrolled in a pregnancy study. The CDR3 is CASSSAGGAARSYTF. The CDR3 region has the DNA TGTGCCAGCAGCTCAGCGGGGGGGGCCGCGAGGAGCTACACCTTC.